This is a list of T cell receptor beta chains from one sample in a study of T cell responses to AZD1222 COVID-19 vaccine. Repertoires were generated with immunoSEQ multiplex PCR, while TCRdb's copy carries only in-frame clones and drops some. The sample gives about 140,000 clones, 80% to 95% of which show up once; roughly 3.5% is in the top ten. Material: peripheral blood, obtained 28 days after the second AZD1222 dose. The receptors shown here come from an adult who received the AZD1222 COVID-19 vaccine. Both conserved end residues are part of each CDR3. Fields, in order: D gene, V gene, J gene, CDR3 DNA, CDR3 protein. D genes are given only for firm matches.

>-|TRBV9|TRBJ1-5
TGTGCCAGCAGCGTAGGTAATCAGCCCCAGCATTTT
CASSVGNQPQHF
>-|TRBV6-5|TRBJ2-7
TGTGCCAGCAATCGGGACCCTGGGGCCTACGAGCAGTACTTC
CASNRDPGAYEQYF
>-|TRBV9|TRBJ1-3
TGTGCCAGCAGCGTAGATTGGTTTTCTGGAAACACCATATATTTT
CASSVDWFSGNTIYF
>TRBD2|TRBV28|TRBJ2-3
TGTGCCAGCAGCCGAGGGACTAGCGGGAGCACAGATACGCAGTATTTT
CASSRGTSGSTDTQYF
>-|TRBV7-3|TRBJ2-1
TGTGCCAGCAGCTTACGGCTGGATGACAACAATGAGCAGTTCTTC
CASSLRLDDNNEQFF
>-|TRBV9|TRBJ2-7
TGTGCCAGCAGCGTAGCTCAGGTTGACTACGAGCAGTACTTC
CASSVAQVDYEQYF
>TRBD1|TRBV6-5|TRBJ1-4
TGTGCCAGCTATATAGACAGGGGAGCGGGTGAAAAACTGTTTTTT
CASYIDRGAGEKLFF
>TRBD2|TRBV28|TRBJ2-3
TGTGCCAGCAGTTTCTATCTAGCGGGAGGGATAAAGTACAGCACAGATACGCAGTATTTT
CASSFYLAGGIKYSTDTQYF
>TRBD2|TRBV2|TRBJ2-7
TGTGCCAGCACGGGACTAGCGGGCTACGAGCAGTACTTC
CASTGLAGYEQYF
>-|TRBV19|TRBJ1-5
TGTGCCAGTAGTTCGCCGACGGGTTTTTACCAGCCCCAGCATTTT
CASSSPTGFYQPQHF